This TCR beta chain was captured by sequencing in a study of T cell responses to AZD1222 COVID-19 vaccine (dated by TCRdb to the early 2020s). Some background on the complete study: A total of 240 or so trial participants underwent TCR sequencing, of whom 200 to 220 had received two doses of AZD1222 and some 26 had received two doses of the MenACWY control vaccine. Trial participants were enrolled by age into subgroups of 18-55, 56-69 and 70-plus years, and roughly 150, 30 and 60 TCR-sequenced participants, respectively, were included in these subgroups. Study-level results and caveats: The 56-69-year group was small, and its depth increase did not reach significance, likely because of low power. Vaccine-associated CD4 TCRs spanned the whole spike protein, with dominant responses in regions 160-218 and 743-854. Reportedly, close to half of the unique spike-specific TCRs recognized epitopes lying outside the regions that are mutated in the B.1.351 and B.1.1.7 variants. Spike-specific TCR breadth and depth rose significantly after two AZD1222 doses compared with day 0 and with MenACWY recipients. Conclusions about previously exposed vaccinees are limited because only six or seven AZD1222 recipients were SARS-CoV-2 seropositive at baseline. Because no day 14 peak-response samples were available, repertoires were characterized only after the peak T cell response. Participants were mostly white British, with more females than males. The authors suggested clonal diversity may have been underestimated.

The V end loses 0 bases and the J end loses 5 bases, and a stretch of 10 bases separates them. The CDR3 has 14 amino acids, counting the end cysteine and phenylalanine. The sequence is cut down to CDR3 DNA, 42 bases in frame from base 1. CDR1 and CDR2, looked up from the germline V gene (reference sequence), are LNHNV and YYDKDF. This clone was observed once. Its antigen is currently not known. No quality values exist for individual bases; no much larger clone is one base distant. The sample's time point label, decoded: about 28 days (+/-7) after the second vaccine dose. Because spike-specific TCR depth and breadth did not differ between the two schedules, AZD1222 recipients who got a second dose at roughly 4 weeks were pooled with those who got a second dose at roughly 12 weeks. The vaccinee samples were drawn from two UK trials, COV001 and COV002, one of which was a single-blind randomized controlled phase 2/3 trial testing AZD1222 (ChAdOx1 nCoV-19) in healthy adults. For TCRbeta chain sequencing, PBMC samples from trial participants were taken at day 0 and at day 28 after the second dose.

The CDR3 regions of human TCRbeta chains were subjected to immunosequencing. In the authors' own workflow: Repertoire TCRs were checked for matches against a reference library of SARS-CoV-2-specific TCRs that had been generated using the MIRA antigen-specificity platform. Breadth meant the fraction of unique TCRs that were SARS-CoV-2-associated, whereas depth meant the fraction of total T cells that were SARS-CoV-2-associated. Each spike-specific TCR was assigned to its reactive spike region and to a CD4 or CD8 class using the MIRA data. Log10-transformed breadth and depth values were compared by one-way ANOVA with Sidak's multiple comparisons tests. In its TCRdb copy, this immuneACCESS table keeps in-frame sequences only and misses some clones. Where compared with another copy, unresolved V genes explain less than half of these, and the others have no known cause. V and J calls plus clone size are reproduced from that table; the DNA served to infer D and trimming. For this sample there are roughly 120,000 clones; 70% to 90% appear just once. The ten largest make up roughly 18% of the sample.

The rearranged segments are TRBV15 and TRBJ2-5, with a tentative D gene TRBD2 over 5 matching bases. This receptor was taken from an adult who received the AZD1222 COVID-19 vaccine. The source material was peripheral blood, sampled 28 days after the second AZD1222 dose. The DNA reads as follows: TGTGCCACCAGCAGAGATCACGGGGAGGAGACCCAGTACTTC. It translates as CATSRDHGEETQYF.